What follows describes a single T cell receptor beta chain. Its antigen is unknown. CDR1 and CDR2 (germline): SEHNR, FQNEAQ (reference sequence). V was pared by 3 bases and J by 4 bases, with 5 bases of the junction left unmatched. This CDR3 is built from 14 residues. The sample comes from a study of cytomegalovirus exposure and HLA in healthy donors. The study's findings and limits: A later analysis linked a missense DCLRE1C variant to TCR beta V- and J-gene trimming. A later analysis found TCR association rates differed by HLA locus, highest for DRB1 and lowest for HLA-C.

The study ran its PCR with 60 Vbeta and 13 Jbeta primers. Assay: immunoSEQ multiplex PCR; the TCRdb copy retains only in-frame clones and omits some. In total, the table holds 55,000 to 70,000 clones. The chain carries TRBV7-9 and TRBJ1-1; the match to TRBD1 covers 7 bases. The specimen sequenced was PBMCs. The receptor's source is a female donor in good health and CMV-seropositive. The CDR3 here is CASSLGDSGTEAFF. As DNA, the CDR3 is TGTGCCAGCAGCTTGGGGGACAGTGGCACTGAAGCTTTCTTT.